The 10 T cell receptor beta chains listed next were all sequenced from one sample in a study of T cell repertoires in ileal Crohn's disease. Profiling relied on immunoSEQ multiplex PCR, and the TCRdb table lists in-frame clones only, not all of them. Altogether roughly 5,000 clones are present, roughly 80% being singletons, with the ten largest covering about 12%. Specimen: ileal tissue. The receptors come from an adult with Crohn's disease.

The chain employs TRBV6-1 and TRBJ1-4; tentative D call: TRBD1 (6 bases). V was clipped by 7 bases and J by 13 bases, with 19 bases between them. Germline loops: CDR1 MNHNS, CDR2 SASEGT. The CDR3 contains 13 residues. CDR3 bases: TGTGCCAGCACCTCTCCCCCAGGGGAGAGACTGTTTTTT. The encoded protein is CASTSPPGERLFF.

DNA of the CDR3: TGTGCCAGCAGGGAGGTAACCTACGAGCAGTACTTC. Translated: CASREVTYEQYF. The V call is TRBV2, the J call TRBJ2-7, with a tentative D call TRBD2 (5 bases). This CDR3 comprises 12 residues. The ends were cut back, 6 bases at V and 2 bases at J, with 8 bases in the middle. The germline gives CDR1 SNHLY, CDR2 FYNNEI. Together with reference TRBV2 and TRBJ2-7, the CDR3 gives the full variable domain: EPEVTQTPSHQVTQMGQEVILRCVPISNHLYFYWYRQILGQKVEFLVSFYNNEISEKSEIFDDQFSVERPDGSNFTLKIRSTKLEDSAMYFCASREVTYEQYFGPGTRLTVT.

The chain is built from TRBV11-2 and TRBJ1-2; no reliable D call. Trimming shortened V by 5 bases and J by 0 bases, and 13 bases separated the two germline ends. This CDR3 region has 15 residues. The germline V gene has CDR1 SGHAT and CDR2 FQNNGV. CDR3 nucleotides: TGTGCCAGCAGCCCCCCCCCGGGTACTAACTATGGCTACACCTTC. Translated: CASSPPPGTNYGYTF.

J is TRBJ1-3 and V is TRBV7-2, with no clear D. Trimming took off 2 bases at V and 0 bases at J, with 5 bases between the two ends. This CDR3 contains 14 residues. Germline CDR1 reads SGHTA; CDR2 reads FQGNSA. CDR3: CASSLQFSGNTIYF. CDR3 bases: TGTGCCAGCAGCTTACAGTTCTCTGGAAACACCATATATTTT.

This clone showed up just a few times. The genes are TRBV5-6 and TRBJ1-1; 11 bases align to TRBD1. Germline assignment: CDR1 SGHDT and CDR2 YYEEEE. Trimming cost V 4 bases and J 4 bases; bases outside gene matches: 15. The CDR3 is 18 residues long. In DNA, the CDR3 is TGTGCCAGCAGCCCAACATTAGGACAGGGGGCGCGGGGCACTGAAGCTTTCTTT. It translates to CASSPTLGQGARGTEAFF.

The chain carries TRBV7-2 and TRBJ1-4; 8 bases match TRBD1. Germline V CDR1 and CDR2: SGHTA, FQGNSA. J was trimmed by 5 bases and V by 1 base; bases with no gene match: 9. The CDR3 covers 17 residues. The CDR3 nucleotides read TGTGCCAGCAGCTTAGTCGCGGGACAGGCTTACAATGAAAAACTGTTTTTT. Amino acid sequence: CASSLVAGQAYNEKLFF.

The V call is TRBV7-9, the J call TRBJ2-7, with D perhaps TRBD1 (5 bases). The CDR3 sequence is 14 residues long. Germline V gene lookup returns CDR1 SEHNR and CDR2 FQNEAQ (reference sequence). V was pared by 8 bases and J by 6 bases, with 20 bases between. The DNA for the CDR3 is TGTGCCAGCGAACAGGACCTTTTGGCCGCCGAGCAGTACTTC. It codes for CASEQDLLAAEQYF. The whole variable domain, filled in from reference TRBV7-9 and TRBJ2-7, reads DTGVSQNPRHKITKRGQNVTFRCDPISEHNRLYWYRQTLGQGPEFLTYFQNEAQLEKSRLLSDRFSAERPKGSFSTLEIQRTEQGDSAMYLCASEQDLLAAEQYFGPGTRLTVT.

This clone was observed a single time. The genes are TRBV6-5 and TRBJ2-7, with 7 bases identical to TRBD1. This CDR3 spans 16 amino acids. With V trimmed by 0 bases and J by 4 bases, 9 bases remained unmatched. Looked up from germline, CDR1 is MNHEY and CDR2 is SVGAGI. The CDR3 nucleotides are TGTGCCAGCAGTTACTCGAAACGAGGGGGCGCATACGAGCAGTACTTC. Translated, it gives CASSYSKRGGAYEQYF.

The CDR3 coding sequence is TGTGCCAGCAGTTTAAGGGGGGGGCAGATTAACACTGAAGCTTTCTTT. Its translation: CASSLRGGQINTEAFF. This chain joins TRBV28 and TRBJ1-1, with TRBD1 as a possible D gene (6 bases). The germline V gene encodes CDR1 MDHEN and CDR2 SYDVKM. Trimming pared 2 bases from V and 2 bases from J, leaving 15 bases between. The CDR3 is 16 amino acids.

V and J are TRBV5-1 and TRBJ2-5, with 8 positions matching TRBD1. This CDR3 has 16 amino acids. CDR1 is SGHRS, CDR2 YFSETQ, per germline. Trimming at V came to 5 bases and at J to 7 bases, leaving 16 bases not matched to a gene. The CDR3 bases are TGCGCCAGCAGTAGGATAACCCAGGGGGCCAAAGGGACCCAGTACTTC. This translates into CASSRITQGAKGTQYF.